This T cell receptor (beta chain) was sequenced for a study of vaccination and CD4 T cells after COVID-19. The Oncomine TCR Beta short-read assay was applied to DNA of cultured CD4+ T cells. TCRdb reanalysed the PCR reads using MiXCR and keeps one entry per CDR3 protein. Found here are roughly 10,000 distinct CDR3 sequences, roughly 47% of them singletons; the top ten hold 36%. Comments on this clonotype: Its antigen is not known.

Trimming pared 3 bases from V and 4 bases from J, leaving 18 bases between. This CDR3 region has 16 residues. The germline gives CDR1 SGHTA, CDR2 FQGNSA. The treatment denotes: roughly 10-day PBMC culture with coronavirus spike peptide pools or control peptides (ViraFEST assay). ViraFEST expanded antigen-specific T cells with peptide pools, then sequenced TCRs. Culture proceeded for approximately 11 days, and CD4+ T cells were then isolated by negative selection. V and J are TRBV7-2 and TRBJ1-1; D might be TRBD1 (6 bases). The material sequenced was CD4+ T cells from blood, cultured in vitro. The clonotype comes from a human donor who had recovered from COVID-19. The CDR3 DNA reads TGTGCCAGCAGCTTCTGGGGAAGGGGGTCGGGCACTGAAGCTTTCTTT. It encodes CASSFWGRGSGTEAFF.